The present TCR beta chain was sequenced within a study of neoadjuvant anti-PD-1 for oral cavity cancer (dated by TCRdb to the early 2020s). For context, the study as a whole: Before curative-intent surgical resection, most patients were given three to four biweekly doses of nivolumab at 3 mg/kg. A fourth nivolumab dose was given around day 43 to patients without progression, and definitive surgical resection was performed in those patients on days 50-56. Patients with complete response, partial response or stable disease by RECIST 1.1 were defined as responders, whereas patients with progression were defined as non-responders. The parent correlative cohort had over ten patients and a response rate of more than 25%.

On this clone itself: Its antigen target is currently unknown. Base-call qualities are not available, and no considerably larger clone is one nucleotide away.

For survey sequencing, tumor libraries mostly used approximately 4.6 ug of input genomic DNA, with two replicates for each sample. Following the manufacturer's instructions, the team built TCRbeta libraries using the immunoSEQ hsTCRbeta kit. The completed libraries were mixed into a single pool at 3 nM, then sequenced with an Illumina NovaSeq 6000 S4 flow cell. On the study's bioinformatics: The immunoSEQ Analyzer handled quality control and preprocessing of the raw data. The analysis was restricted to productive rearrangements, with each unique CDR3 amino acid sequence defining a clonotype. Repertoire clonality was estimated as the Gini-Simpson index, computed with the R package tcR. Student's t test was used to compare Gini indices, while Pearson correlation assessed associations with tumor size change. Imported from immuneACCESS, the table was reduced by TCRdb to in-frame sequences with V and J called. These copies leave out some clones; in studies compared against another copy, an unresolved V gene accounts for under half, and the cause of the remainder is not known. V, J and clone size reflect that table, while D and trimming were determined from the DNA. Here the sample has approximately 15,000 clones; roughly 40% occur a single time. The ten largest clonotypes hold 35% to 50% of the sample.

Per the publication, the time point label means: after neoadjuvant nivolumab, at surgical resection. Patients were newly diagnosed with stage II-IVA oral cavity squamous cell carcinoma and had received no prior systemic or radiation treatment. The cohort consisted of patients with HPV-negative, locally advanced oral cavity squamous cell carcinoma. Samples were obtained from a longitudinal correlative study of a single-arm phase II trial of neoadjuvant nivolumab in oral cavity squamous cell carcinoma. Subject-matched pre- and post-treatment PBMCs and tumors from three responders and three non-responders were subjected to genomic DNA-based TCRbeta sequencing. For tumor tissue, genomic DNA extraction relied on the Maxwell RSC DNA from Tissue kit. Results and caveats for the whole study, not just this receptor: Only three patients per response group were included in the TCR analyses, and the authors called for validation in larger cohorts. Higher pretreatment blood Treg/Th17 ratios correlated with both higher pretreatment blood TCRbeta clonality and lower post-treatment tumor TCRbeta clonality. Greater tumor shrinkage was correlated with larger post-treatment sizes of preexisting intratumoral clones, suggesting that expansion of preexisting clones contributed to response.

The clonotype originates from a person aged 40 to 85 with oral cavity squamous cell carcinoma. The material sequenced was tumor tissue, taken after nivolumab (anti-PD-1) treatment.

The nucleotides are TGTGCCAGCAGTCGGGGGGGCGGCACAGATACGCAGTATTTT. It codes for CASSRGGGTDTQYF. Rearrangement joined TRBV6-5 to TRBJ2-3; 8 junctional bases match TRBD2. For CDR1 and CDR2, the germline V gene lists MNHEY and SVGAGI. Measured from the cysteine to the phenylalanine, the CDR3 is 14 residues long. This entry keeps only the CDR3 DNA: 42 bases, framed from base 1. At the junction V is shortened by 5 bases and J by 1 base; bases outside the gene matches: 2.